A selection of T cell receptor beta chains follows, all from one sample in a study of blood T cell repertoires in COVID-19. Repertoires were generated with immunoSEQ multiplex PCR, while TCRdb's copy carries only in-frame clones and drops some. The sample consists of more than 300,000 clones, 90% of them appearing once. The material sequenced was PBMCs or T cells enriched from blood (not recorded which). These receptors were obtained from a young woman who had been exposed to COVID-19. CDR3s include the opening cysteine and the closing phenylalanine or tryptophan. D genes are given only for firm matches. Clone size appears in some rows only: once, few, many, or a class for an expanded clone.

>NA|NA|TRBV15|TRBJ1-5
TGTGCCACCAGCAGAGGGACAGATAATCAGCCCCAGCATTTT
CATSRGTDNQPQHF
>NA|TRBD1|TRBV29-1|TRBJ1-1
TGCAGCGTTGGCCTGGGACAGGTGAACACTGAAGCTTTCTTT
CSVGLGQVNTEAFF
>once|TRBD2|TRBV6-5|TRBJ2-7
TGTGCCAGCAGTTACATTGCGGGGGGCTCCTACGAGCAGTACTTC
CASSYIAGGSYEQYF
>few|NA|TRBV9|TRBJ2-7
TGTGCCAGCAGCGTAGCCCAGGGAAGGGAGCAGTACTTC
CASSVAQGREQYF
>NA|NA|TRBV9|TRBJ1-2
TGTGCCAGCAGCGTAGCTGTGGCCCGGGACTACACCTTC
CASSVAVARDYTF
>NA|NA|TRBV7-3|TRBJ2-2
TGTGCCAGCAGCTTTCCTAACGGGGAGCTGTTTTTT
CASSFPNGELFF
>NA|TRBD1|TRBV30|TRBJ1-1
TGTGCCTGGAGCCCAGGGACAGCCACTATTAAAGCTTTCTTT
CAWSPGTATIKAFF
>few|NA|TRBV12-5|TRBJ1-1
TGTGCTAGTGGTAACGGGGACACTGAAGCTTTCTTT
CASGNGDTEAFF
>NA|NA|TRBV5-4|TRBJ1-5
TGTGCCAGCAGCGGGGGGTTCAATCAGCCCCAGCATTTT
CASSGGFNQPQHF
>NA|TRBD1|TRBV7-8|TRBJ1-2
TGTGCCAGCAGCTTAGCGGTGGACAGGGAGGGTGGCTACACCTTC
CASSLAVDREGGYTF
>NA|TRBD1|TRBV7-8|TRBJ1-1
TGTGCCAGCAGCCTCACCGGACAGGGGAACACTGAAGCTTTCTTT
CASSLTGQGNTEAFF
>NA|TRBD1|TRBV9|TRBJ1-5
TGTGCCAGCAGCGTAGGACCAGGGGGTTCCAATCAGCCCCAGCATTTT
CASSVGPGGSNQPQHF
>NA|TRBD1|TRBV7-9|TRBJ1-1
TGTGCCAGCAGCTTAGGGGGACAGGGGGCTGAAGCTTTCTTT
CASSLGGQGAEAFF
>NA|TRBD2|TRBV7-3|TRBJ2-3
TGTGCCAGCAGCCAGACTAGCGGGGAAGATACGCAGTATTTT
CASSQTSGEDTQYF
>NA|NA|TRBV18|TRBJ2-7
TGTGCCAGCTCACCACCGGCAGGGCGGATCTACGAGCAGTACTTC
CASSPPAGRIYEQYF